One T cell receptor beta chain is described in this entry. Antigen: not known. This specimen belongs to a study of shared clonotypes between healthy human individuals. General study points: As a rule, naive subsets had a larger estimated richness than memory subsets.

Within Nashville, Tennessee resided all donors, each a Caucasian adult. Sequencing was performed with immunoSEQ multiplex PCR; in TCRdb, only in-frame clones are kept and a portion is missing. Of under 550,000 clones in the sample, 90% to 96% were seen once. The V gene's germline CDR1 is MNHEY and CDR2 SMNVEV (reference sequence). V was shortened by 2 bases and J by 2 bases, with 12 bases between the two germline ends. The CDR3 totals 16 residues. The sequencing input was naive CD4+ T cells sorted from blood. As to subset: CD45RA+ positively selected. The chain has TRBV27 and TRBJ2-2, with D perhaps assigned TRBD1 or TRBD2 (5 bases each). The source of this sequence is a woman in her twenties or thirties in good health. CDR3 coding DNA: TGTGCCAGCAGTTTAGGGGACGGATCCAACACCGGGGAGCTGTTTTTT. Translating it yields CASSLGDGSNTGELFF.